These T cell receptor beta chains were read from a single sample in a study of blood T cell repertoires in COVID-19. Assay: immunoSEQ multiplex PCR; the TCRdb copy retains only in-frame clones and omits some. This table holds about 180,000 clones, approximately 85% found once. Sequencing was done on a sample of PBMCs or T cells enriched from blood (not recorded which). The receptors were sampled from a woman aged 25 to 39 who had recovered from COVID-19. CDR3s include the opening cysteine and the closing phenylalanine or tryptophan. A D gene is named only where the DNA matches it firmly. Some rows have no size entry. The others give once, few or many, or a class for an expanded clone.

v_call,j_call,clone_size,d_call,cdr3_aa,cdr3_nt
TRBV5-4,TRBJ2-7,.,.,CASSRTPEDYRSYEQYF,TGTGCCAGCAGCCGTACCCCAGAGGACTACCGATCCTACGAGCAGTACTTC
TRBV11-2,TRBJ1-1,.,.,CASSFTGDTEAFF,TGTGCCAGCAGCTTCACAGGAGACACTGAAGCTTTCTTT
TRBV6-5,TRBJ2-1,.,TRBD2,CASSYKAGVTYNEQFF,TGTGCCAGCAGTTATAAGGCGGGAGTAACCTACAATGAGCAGTTCTTC
TRBV28,TRBJ1-5,few,.,CASSLRDLRRRQAYSNQPQHF,TGTGCCAGCAGTTTACGGGATCTACGACGACGACAGGCCTATAGCAATCAGCCCCAGCATTTT
TRBV28,TRBJ2-4,.,.,CASSRHQGGRNIQYF,TGTGCCAGCAGCCGACATCAGGGGGGTCGTAACATTCAGTACTTC
TRBV24-1,TRBJ2-7,.,TRBD1,CATSDSRTGGYEQYF,TGTGCCACCAGTGATTCGAGGACAGGGGGCTACGAGCAGTACTTC
TRBV5-1,TRBJ2-1,.,.,CASSLADTTYNEQFF,TGCGCCAGCAGCTTGGCAGATACGACCTACAATGAGCAGTTCTTC
TRBV18,TRBJ2-7,.,.,CASSPQAGNYEQYF,TGTGCCAGCTCACCGCAGGCAGGGAACTACGAGCAGTACTTC
TRBV6-1,TRBJ2-7,.,TRBD1,CASSEGGTGAYEQYF,TGTGCCAGCAGTGAAGGAGGGACAGGCGCCTACGAGCAGTACTTC
TRBV7-2,TRBJ2-3,.,TRBD2,CASSPGASGTRDTQYF,TGTGCCAGCAGCCCCGGGGCTAGCGGGACCCGCGATACGCAGTATTTT
TRBV2,TRBJ2-7,.,TRBD2,CASSEVLAGTYEQYF,TGTGCCAGCAGTGAAGTGCTAGCGGGAACCTACGAGCAGTACTTC
TRBV2,TRBJ1-2,once,TRBD1,CASRGQGNYGYTF,TGTGCCAGCAGAGGACAGGGTAACTATGGCTACACCTTC
TRBV2,TRBJ2-7,.,.,CASSPYYEQYF,TGTGCCAGCAGTCCCTACTACGAGCAGTACTTC
TRBV19,TRBJ2-1,.,.,CASSIDTGLGEQFF,TGTGCCAGTAGTATAGACACTGGCCTAGGTGAGCAGTTCTTC
TRBV9,TRBJ2-7,.,TRBD2,CASSVTTSGRNEQYF,TGTGCCAGCAGCGTGACGACTAGCGGGAGAAACGAGCAGTACTTC
TRBV5-1,TRBJ2-1,.,.,CASYATANEQFF,TGCGCCAGCTACGCGACTGCTAATGAGCAGTTCTTC
TRBV6-5,TRBJ2-7,few,.,CASNSDTYEQYF,TGTGCCAGCAATTCGGACACCTACGAGCAGTACTTC
TRBV27,TRBJ2-5,.,.,CASSLQSQETQYF,TGTGCCAGCAGTTTACAGTCGCAAGAGACCCAGTACTTC
TRBV9,TRBJ1-3,.,.,CASSTNRIPGRASGNTIYF,TGTGCCAGCAGCACTAATAGGATTCCGGGCAGGGCATCTGGAAACACCATATATTTT
TRBV6-6,TRBJ2-7,.,TRBD1,CASSLGGTGDYEQYF,TGTGCCAGCAGTTTGGGCGGGACAGGGGACTACGAGCAGTACTTC
TRBV5-1,TRBJ2-7,once,.,CASSLERDEQYF,TGCGCCAGCAGCTTGGAACGAGACGAGCAGTACTTC
TRBV9,TRBJ2-3,.,.,CASSVMGLYTTDTQYF,TGTGCCAGCAGCGTAATGGGACTTTACACCACAGATACGCAGTATTTT
TRBV6-5,TRBJ2-1,.,.,CASSYSSTGSNEQFF,TGTGCCAGCAGTTACTCGAGTACAGGGAGCAATGAGCAGTTCTTC
TRBV27,TRBJ2-3,.,.,CASSLSPQYF,TGTGCCAGCAGTTTGTCTCCGCAGTATTTT
TRBV7-2,TRBJ2-7,.,TRBD2,CASSSPTSDYEQYF,TGTGCCAGCAGCTCGCCTACTAGCGACTACGAGCAGTACTTC
TRBV28,TRBJ2-7,few,.,CASSPSGGTYEQYF,TGTGCCAGCAGCCCTTCCGGGGGAACCTACGAGCAGTACTTC
TRBV3-1/TRBV3-2,TRBJ1-5,once,.,CASSQDLTDSLPQHF,TGTGCCAGCAGCCAAGATCTTACTGATTCATTACCCCAGCATTTT
TRBV18,TRBJ2-7,few,.,CASSPLQGVEQYF,TGTGCCAGCTCACCATTACAGGGAGTCGAGCAGTACTTC
TRBV19,TRBJ1-2,few,.,CATAWAGGYGYTF,TGTGCCACCGCCTGGGCGGGGGGCTATGGCTACACCTTC
TRBV5-1,TRBJ1-4,once,TRBD1,CASSLQGAREKLFF,TGCGCCAGCAGCCTGCAGGGGGCGCGTGAAAAACTGTTTTTT
TRBV1,TRBJ2-5,.,.,CTSSLVAGGGETQYF,TGCACCAGCAGCCTCGTAGCGGGAGGGGGGGAGACCCAGTACTTC
TRBV7-8,TRBJ2-7,.,.,CASSLDFLVYEQYF,TGTGCCAGCAGCTTAGACTTCCTCGTCTACGAGCAGTACTTC
TRBV7-9,TRBJ2-7,.,TRBD2,CASSQGASGSFQFYYEQYF,TGTGCCAGCAGCCAGGGGGCTAGCGGGAGTTTTCAGTTCTACTACGAGCAGTACTTC
TRBV7-2,TRBJ2-7,.,.,CASSLDPGFKYEQYF,TGTGCCAGCAGCTTAGATCCGGGTTTTAAATACGAGCAGTACTTC
TRBV2,TRBJ2-1,.,.,CASSPTPLSVNEQFF,TGTGCCAGCAGTCCCACCCCTTTGTCGGTCAATGAGCAGTTCTTC
TRBV29-1,TRBJ1-5,once,TRBD1,CSVAQGAGQPQHF,TGCAGCGTCGCACAGGGGGCGGGACAGCCCCAGCATTTT
TRBV12-5,TRBJ2-7,.,TRBD2,CASGVWSSGSYEQYF,TGTGCTAGTGGTGTCTGGTCTAGCGGGAGCTACGAGCAGTACTTC
TRBV11-3,TRBJ2-2,.,.,CASSLNYRGGRAGELFF,TGTGCCAGCAGCTTAAATTATAGGGGGGGCAGGGCCGGGGAGCTGTTTTTT
TRBV19,TRBJ2-1,.,TRBD2,CASSPWGLAGGQSSYNEQFF,TGTGCCAGTAGTCCGTGGGGACTAGCGGGAGGCCAGAGCTCCTACAATGAGCAGTTCTTC
TRBV5-4,TRBJ2-7,.,TRBD2,CASSSMTSGRAHEQYF,TGTGCCAGCAGCTCGATGACTAGCGGGAGAGCCCACGAGCAGTACTTC
TRBV13,TRBJ2-1,.,TRBD2,CASSFPGTSVRNEQFF,TGTGCCAGCAGCTTCCCCGGGACTAGCGTTAGGAATGAGCAGTTCTTC
TRBV28,TRBJ2-7,.,TRBD2,CAALGREIYEQYF,TGTGCCGCGTTGGGGCGGGAGATCTACGAGCAGTACTTC
TRBV11-2,TRBJ2-1,.,TRBD2,CASSPGLAGEQFF,TGTGCCAGCAGCCCAGGACTAGCGGGAGAGCAGTTCTTC
TRBV6-6,TRBJ1-3,.,.,CASSRDAGHLSGNTIYF,TGTGCCAGCAGTCGGGATGCAGGGCACCTATCTGGAAACACCATATATTTT
TRBV5-1,TRBJ1-5,.,.,CASSLDQGFGQPQHF,TGCGCCAGCAGCTTGGATCAGGGGTTCGGCCAGCCCCAGCATTTT
TRBV2,TRBJ1-1,once,TRBD1,CASSKITGGLHTEAFF,TGTGCCAGCAGTAAAATTACAGGGGGCCTTCACACTGAAGCTTTCTTT
TRBV7-9,TRBJ2-7,few,TRBD1,CASSLWGGTGVDEQYF,TGTGCCAGCAGCCTATGGGGGGGGACAGGGGTGGACGAGCAGTACTTC
TRBV4-2,TRBJ2-1,.,.,CASSQVLGQDYNEQFF,TGTGCCAGCAGCCAAGTTCTCGGACAAGACTACAATGAGCAGTTCTTC